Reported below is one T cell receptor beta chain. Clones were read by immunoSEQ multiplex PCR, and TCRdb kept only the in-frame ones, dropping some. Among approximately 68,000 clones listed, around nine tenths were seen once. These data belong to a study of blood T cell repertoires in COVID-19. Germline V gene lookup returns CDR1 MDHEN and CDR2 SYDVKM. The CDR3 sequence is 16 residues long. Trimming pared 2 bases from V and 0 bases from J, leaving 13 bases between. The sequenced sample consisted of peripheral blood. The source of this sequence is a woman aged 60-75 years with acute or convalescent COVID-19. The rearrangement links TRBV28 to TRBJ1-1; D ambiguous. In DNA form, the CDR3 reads TGTGCCAGCAGTTTAATCGGTCAGGTCATGAACACTGAAGCTTTCTTT. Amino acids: CASSLIGQVMNTEAFF. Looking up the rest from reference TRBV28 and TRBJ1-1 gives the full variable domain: DVKVTQSSRYLVKRTGEKVFLECVQDMDHENMFWYRQDPGLGLRLIYFSYDVKMKEKGDIPEGYSVSREKKERFSLILESASTNQTSMYLCASSLIGQVMNTEAFFGQGTRLTVV.